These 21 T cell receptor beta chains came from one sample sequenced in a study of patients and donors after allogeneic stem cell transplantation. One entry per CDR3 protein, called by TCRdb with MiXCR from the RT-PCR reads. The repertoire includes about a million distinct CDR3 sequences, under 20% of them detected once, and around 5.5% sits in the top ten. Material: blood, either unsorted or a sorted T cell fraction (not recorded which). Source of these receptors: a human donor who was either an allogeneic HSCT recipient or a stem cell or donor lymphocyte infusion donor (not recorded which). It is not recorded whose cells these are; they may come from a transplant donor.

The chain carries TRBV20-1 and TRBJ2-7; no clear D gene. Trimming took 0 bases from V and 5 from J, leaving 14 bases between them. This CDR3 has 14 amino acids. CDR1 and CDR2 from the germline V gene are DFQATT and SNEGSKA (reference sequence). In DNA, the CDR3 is TGCAGTGCTAGAGATATAGGGATCAGAGACGAGCAGTACTTC. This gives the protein CSARDIGIRDEQYF.

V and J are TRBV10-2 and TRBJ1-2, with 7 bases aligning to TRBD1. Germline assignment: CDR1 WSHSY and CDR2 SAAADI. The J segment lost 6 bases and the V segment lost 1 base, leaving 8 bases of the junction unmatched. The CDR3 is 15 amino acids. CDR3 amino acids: CASSELTGPNHGYTF. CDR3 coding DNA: TGCGCCAGCAGTGAGTTGACAGGGCCGAATCATGGCTACACCTTC.

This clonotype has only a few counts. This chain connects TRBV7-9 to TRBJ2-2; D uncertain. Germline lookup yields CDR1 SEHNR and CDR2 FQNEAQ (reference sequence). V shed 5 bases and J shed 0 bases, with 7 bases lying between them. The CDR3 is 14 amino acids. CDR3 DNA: TGTGCCAGCAGCCCAGCAGCGAACACCGGGGAGCTGTTTTTT. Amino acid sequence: CASSPAANTGELFF.

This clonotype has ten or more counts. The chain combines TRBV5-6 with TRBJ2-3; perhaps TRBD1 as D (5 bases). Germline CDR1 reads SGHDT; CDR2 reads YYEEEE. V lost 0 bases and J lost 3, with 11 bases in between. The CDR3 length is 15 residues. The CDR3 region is CASSLDGANTDTQYF. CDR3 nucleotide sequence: TGTGCCAGCAGCTTGGATGGGGCGAATACAGATACGCAGTATTTT.

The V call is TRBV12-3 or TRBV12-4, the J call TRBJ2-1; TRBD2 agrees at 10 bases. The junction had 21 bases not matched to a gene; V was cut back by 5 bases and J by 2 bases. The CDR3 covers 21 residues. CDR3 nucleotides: TGTGCCAGCAGTCCTCCCCACCCGGGACTAGCGAGGGTAACCCCCTACAATGAGCAGTTCTTC. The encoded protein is CASSPPHPGLARVTPYNEQFF.

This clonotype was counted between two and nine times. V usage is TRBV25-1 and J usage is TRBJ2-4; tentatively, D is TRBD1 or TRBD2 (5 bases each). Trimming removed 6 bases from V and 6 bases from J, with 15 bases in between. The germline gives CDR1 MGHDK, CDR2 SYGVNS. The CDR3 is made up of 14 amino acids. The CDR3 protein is CASRRTGTGNIQYF. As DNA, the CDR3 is TGTGCCAGCAGACGAACCGGGACGGGAAACATTCAGTACTTC.

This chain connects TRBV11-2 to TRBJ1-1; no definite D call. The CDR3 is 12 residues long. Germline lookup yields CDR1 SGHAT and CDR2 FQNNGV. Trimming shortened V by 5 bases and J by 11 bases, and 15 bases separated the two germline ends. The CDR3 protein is CASSRTETGAFF. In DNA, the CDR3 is TGTGCCAGCAGCCGGACCGAGACTGGCGCTTTCTTT.

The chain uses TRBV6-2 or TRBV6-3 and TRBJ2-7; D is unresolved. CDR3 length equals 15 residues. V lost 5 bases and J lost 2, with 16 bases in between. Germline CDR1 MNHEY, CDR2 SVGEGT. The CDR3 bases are TGTGCCAGCAGTCAGCCAACCGACGGGCCCTACGAGCAGTACTTC. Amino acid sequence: CASSQPTDGPYEQYF.

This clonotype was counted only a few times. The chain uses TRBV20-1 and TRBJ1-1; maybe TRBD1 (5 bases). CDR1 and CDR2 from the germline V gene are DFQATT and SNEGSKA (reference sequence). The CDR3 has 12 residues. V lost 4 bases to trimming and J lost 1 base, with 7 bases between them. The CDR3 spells CSATDRNTEAFF. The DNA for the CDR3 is TGCAGTGCTACAGACAGGAACACTGAAGCTTTCTTT.

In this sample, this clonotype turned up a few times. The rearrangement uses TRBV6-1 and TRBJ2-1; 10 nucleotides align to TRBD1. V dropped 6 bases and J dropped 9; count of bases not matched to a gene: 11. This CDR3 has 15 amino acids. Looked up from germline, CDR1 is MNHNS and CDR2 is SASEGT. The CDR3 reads CASSLPGQGLGEQFF. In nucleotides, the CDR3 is TGTGCCAGCAGCCTGCCGGGACAGGGGTTGGGTGAGCAGTTCTTC.

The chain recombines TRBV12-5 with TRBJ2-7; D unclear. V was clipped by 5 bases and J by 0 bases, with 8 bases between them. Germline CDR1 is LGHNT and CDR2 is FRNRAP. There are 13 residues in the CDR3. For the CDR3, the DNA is TGTGCTAGTGGTCCCGACATCTCCTACGAGCAGTACTTC. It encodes CASGPDISYEQYF.

The CDR3: CASSLVGPGIYYEQYF. DNA of the CDR3: TGTGCCAGCAGCTTAGTGGGACCTGGGATTTACTACGAGCAGTACTTC. The chain recombines TRBV7-9 with TRBJ2-7; perhaps D is TRBD1 or TRBD2 (5 bases each). The ends were cut back, 1 base at V and 3 bases at J, with 16 bases in the middle. The CDR3 runs 16 residues. Germline CDR1 reads SEHNR; CDR2 reads FQNEAQ (reference sequence).

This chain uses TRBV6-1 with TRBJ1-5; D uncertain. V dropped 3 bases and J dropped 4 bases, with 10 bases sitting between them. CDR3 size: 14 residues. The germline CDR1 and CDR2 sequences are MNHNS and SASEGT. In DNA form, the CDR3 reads TGTGCCAGCAGTGATCTTGGAGGGAATCAGCCCCAGCATTTT. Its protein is CASSDLGGNQPQHF.

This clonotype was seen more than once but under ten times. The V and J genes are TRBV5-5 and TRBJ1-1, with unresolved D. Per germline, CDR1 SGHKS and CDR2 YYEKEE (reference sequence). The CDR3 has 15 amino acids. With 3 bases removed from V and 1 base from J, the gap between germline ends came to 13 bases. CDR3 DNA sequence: TGTGCCAGCAGCTGGGGTGTCAACAAGAACACTGAAGCTTTCTTT. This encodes CASSWGVNKNTEAFF.

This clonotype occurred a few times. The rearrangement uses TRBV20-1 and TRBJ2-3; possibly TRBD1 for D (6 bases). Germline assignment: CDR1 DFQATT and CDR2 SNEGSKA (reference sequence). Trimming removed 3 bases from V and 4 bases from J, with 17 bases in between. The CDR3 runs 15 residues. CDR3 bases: TGCAGTGCTAGGGACAGACGTGGGTTGGCAGATACGCAGTATTTT. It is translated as CSARDRRGLADTQYF.

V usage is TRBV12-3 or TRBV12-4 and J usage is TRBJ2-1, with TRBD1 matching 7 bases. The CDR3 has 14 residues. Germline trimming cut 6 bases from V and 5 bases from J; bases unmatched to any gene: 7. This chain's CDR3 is CASSLGTVNNEQFF. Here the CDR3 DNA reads TGTGCCAGCAGCCTAGGGACAGTTAACAATGAGCAGTTCTTC.

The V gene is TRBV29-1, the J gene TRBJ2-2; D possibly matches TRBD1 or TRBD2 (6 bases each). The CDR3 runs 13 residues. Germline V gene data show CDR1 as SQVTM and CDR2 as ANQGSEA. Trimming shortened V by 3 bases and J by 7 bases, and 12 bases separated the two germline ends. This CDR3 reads CSVEEGGNGELFF. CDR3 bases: TGCAGCGTTGAGGAAGGGGGGAACGGGGAGCTGTTTTTT.

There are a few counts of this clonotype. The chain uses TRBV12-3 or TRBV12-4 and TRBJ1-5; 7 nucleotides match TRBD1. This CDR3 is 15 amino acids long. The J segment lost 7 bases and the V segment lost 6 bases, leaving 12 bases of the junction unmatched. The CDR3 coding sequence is TGTGCCAGCAGCCCCACAGGGGCCCCCAGACAGCCCCAGCATTTT. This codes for CASSPTGAPRQPQHF.

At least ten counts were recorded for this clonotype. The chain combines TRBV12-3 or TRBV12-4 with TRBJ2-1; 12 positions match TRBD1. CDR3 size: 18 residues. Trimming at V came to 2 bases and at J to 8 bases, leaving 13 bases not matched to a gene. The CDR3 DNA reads TGTGCCAGCAGTTTAATTCGTGTGGGGACAGGGGGCGGGGATGAGCAGTTCTTC. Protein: CASSLIRVGTGGGDEQFF.

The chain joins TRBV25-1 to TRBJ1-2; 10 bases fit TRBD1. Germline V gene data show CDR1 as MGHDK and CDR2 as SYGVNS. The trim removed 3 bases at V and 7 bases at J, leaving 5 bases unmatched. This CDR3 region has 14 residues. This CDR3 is CASSETRTGGGYTF. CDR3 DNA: TGTGCCAGCAGTGAGACACGGACAGGGGGTGGCTACACCTTC.

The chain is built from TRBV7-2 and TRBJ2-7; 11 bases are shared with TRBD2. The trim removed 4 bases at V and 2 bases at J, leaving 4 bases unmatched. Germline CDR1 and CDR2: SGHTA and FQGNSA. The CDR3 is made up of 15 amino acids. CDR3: CASSYTSGGTYEQYF. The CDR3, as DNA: TGTGCCAGCAGCTACACTAGCGGGGGAACCTACGAGCAGTACTTC.